Presented here are 19 T cell receptor beta chains from one specimen sequenced in a study of T cells after yellow fever vaccination (dated by TCRdb to the late 2010s). Sample treatment or condition, as interpreted from the label and publication: live attenuated yellow fever vaccine strain. Libraries were made using 5' RACE. Sequencing relied on an Illumina NovaSeq 6000. The public reads were quality trimmed at Q25 with fastp and then assembled into clones with MiXCR by TCRdb, keeping productive beta chains. Entries that share a CDR3 protein sequence are merged under the most common genes and DNA. The sample data list 300,000 to 350,000 distinct CDR3 sequences, and approximately 4% of these were observed just once. The ten largest clones represent roughly 19% of the sample. The sequencing used PBMCs, collected 15 days after the yellow fever booster vaccination. All receptors derive from a man in his late teens or twenties who received the YFV17D yellow fever vaccine.

This sequence joins TRBV9 and TRBJ1-1, with a weak D call TRBD1 (6 bases). With 0 bases removed from V and 2 bases from J, the gap between germline ends came to 17 bases. CDR1 is SGDLS and CDR2 is YYNGEE in the germline V gene. The length of the CDR3 is 17 residues. CDR3 region: CASSVGAGTLGNTEAFF. The CDR3 DNA reads TGTGCCAGCAGCGTAGGGGCCGGGACATTGGGAAACACTGAAGCTTTCTTT. The full variable domain, in which reference TRBV9 and TRBJ1-1 provide the parts outside the CDR3, is DSGVTQTPKHLITATGQRVTLRCSPRSGDLSVYWYQQSLDQGLQFLIQYYNGEERAKGNILERFSAQQFPDLHSELNLSSLELGDSALYFCASSVGAGTLGNTEAFFGQGTRLTVV.

The chain joins TRBV19 to TRBJ1-1; possibly TRBD1 for D (5 bases). The length of the CDR3 is 11 residues. V was cut by 6 bases and J by 8 bases, with 10 bases left in between. Germline lookup yields CDR1 LNHDA and CDR2 SQIVND (reference sequence). The CDR3 DNA reads TGTGCCAGTAGGACCGCAGGGGAAGCTTTCTTT. It translates to CASRTAGEAFF.

The V gene is TRBV6-2 or TRBV6-3, the J gene TRBJ2-2, with 10 positions matching TRBD2. V lost 6 bases, J lost 6 bases, and 10 bases stayed unmatched. The CDR3 loop spans 16 amino acids. Per the germline V gene, CDR1 is MNHEY and CDR2 is SVGEGT. The CDR3 is CASSVLAGALAGELFF. For the CDR3, the DNA is TGTGCCAGCAGCGTCCTAGCGGGGGCTCTGGCCGGGGAGCTGTTTTTT.

The sample holds a few counts of this clonotype. V and J are TRBV5-1 and TRBJ1-2; no firm D call. The CDR3 covers 16 residues. CDR1 is SGHRS, CDR2 YFSETQ, per germline. V dropped 0 bases and J dropped 2 bases, with 14 bases sitting between them. The CDR3 nucleotides read TGCGCCAGCAGCTTGGGTTTGTCAGAGAAGAACTATGGCTACACCTTC. Translated: CASSLGLSEKNYGYTF.

This clonotype was counted ten times or more. V and J are TRBV10-3 and TRBJ2-3; TRBD1 might be the D (5 bases). V was clipped by 0 bases and J by 4 bases, with 8 bases between them. Germline V gene data show CDR1 as ENHRY and CDR2 as SYGVKD. The CDR3 totals 14 residues. CDR3 sequence reads: CAISESAGPDTQYF. The CDR3 DNA reads as TGTGCCATCAGTGAGTCAGCAGGGCCAGATACGCAGTATTTT.

This clonotype has a count of ten or more. The chain is built from TRBV6-6 and TRBJ1-6; D ambiguous. Germline V gene lookup returns CDR1 MNHNY and CDR2 SVGAGI (reference sequence). V dropped 2 bases and J dropped 13 bases, with 15 bases sitting between them. The CDR3 is 14 amino acids. The CDR3 bases are TGTGCCAGCAGTTACCAACCCCGGATGACGCCCCTCCACTTT. Translation gives CASSYQPRMTPLHF.

The table lists this clonotype with a few counts. The V and J genes are TRBV4-2 and TRBJ2-1, with 15 nucleotides matching TRBD2. The germline gives CDR1 LGHNA, CDR2 YNFKEQ. The CDR3 covers 16 residues. The trim removed 3 bases at V and 7 bases at J, leaving 4 bases unmatched. The CDR3 DNA reads as TGTGCCAGCAGCCAGAGGGGACTAGCGGGGGGAAATGAGCAGTTCTTC. Protein: CASSQRGLAGGNEQFF.

There are many counts of this clonotype. The chain joins TRBV7-3 to TRBJ2-3; 10 bases fit TRBD2. The CDR3 has 15 residues. The J segment lost 6 bases and the V segment lost 5 bases, leaving 8 bases of the junction unmatched. CDR1 SGHTA and CDR2 FQGTGA come from the germline V gene. The CDR3 DNA reads as TGTGCCAGCAGCCAGAGCGGGGGGGCCGCGGATACGCAGTATTTT. Its protein product is CASSQSGGAADTQYF.

This clonotype was counted between two and nine times. The rearrangement uses TRBV5-1 and TRBJ1-1; maybe TRBD1 (6 bases). The CDR3 has 14 amino acids. Germline CDR1 is SGHRS and CDR2 is YFSETQ. V shed 4 bases and J shed 4 bases, with 14 bases lying between them. CDR3 sequence (DNA): TGCGCCAGCAGCCCGGACAGACTTTCCACTGAAGCTTTCTTT. Translation gives CASSPDRLSTEAFF.

In this sample, this clonotype turned up many times. J is TRBJ2-2 and V is TRBV7-8; no clear D. V was trimmed by 5 bases and J by 6 bases, leaving 7 bases between them. The CDR3 contains 12 residues. CDR1 and CDR2 (germline): SGHVS, FQNEAQ. The CDR3 here is CASSPLPGELFF. The CDR3 DNA reads TGTGCCAGCAGCCCGTTACCCGGGGAGCTGTTTTTT.

The chain employs TRBV7-9 and TRBJ1-1; 7 bases are shared with TRBD1. CDR1 is SEHNR and CDR2 is FQNEAQ in the germline V gene (reference sequence). This CDR3 comprises 14 residues. V gave up 5 bases and J gave up 1 base; unmatched junction bases: 4. CDR3 coding DNA: TGTGCCAGCAGCGATGGACAGGAGAACACTGAAGCTTTCTTT. Its translation: CASSDGQENTEAFF.

The J gene is TRBJ1-5, the V gene TRBV7-2; D might be TRBD1 (6 bases). The ends were cut back, 6 bases at V and 7 bases at J, with 19 bases in the middle. The CDR3 runs 15 residues. Per germline, CDR1 SGHTA and CDR2 FQGNSA. The CDR3 loop reads CASSVRDGGGQPQHF. The CDR3 nucleotides are TGTGCCAGCAGTGTTAGAGATGGGGGCGGACAGCCCCAGCATTTT.

This clonotype was seen at least ten times. The chain carries TRBV29-1 and TRBJ1-1, with a tentative D call TRBD1 (5 bases). CDR3 size: 13 residues. V was clipped by 7 bases and J by 1 base, with 13 bases between them. CDR1 and CDR2 (germline): SQVTM, ANQGSEA. CDR3 bases: TGCAGCGCCGTACATGGGGGGAACACTGAAGCTTTCTTT. Encoded protein: CSAVHGGNTEAFF.

This clonotype was found a few times. The chain links TRBV29-1 to TRBJ2-3; 12 bases are a match to TRBD2. Germline loops: CDR1 SQVTM, CDR2 ANQGSEA. With V trimmed by 5 bases and J by 2 bases, 5 bases remained unmatched. CDR3 length: 15 amino acids. The CDR3 sequence is CSVSGLAGSTDTQYF. The CDR3 coding sequence is TGCAGCGTTTCTGGACTAGCGGGGTCCACAGATACGCAGTATTTT.

The J gene is TRBJ2-1, the V gene TRBV11-2, with TRBD2 as a possible D gene (6 bases). This CDR3 is 15 amino acids long. Germline V gene sequence: CDR1 SGHAT, CDR2 FQNNGV. V gave up 1 base and J gave up 5 bases, with 12 bases separating them. CDR3 coding DNA: TGTGCCAGCAGCTTAGGGCGCGGGGCCCACAATGAGCAGTTCTTC. It is translated as CASSLGRGAHNEQFF.

This clonotype showed up just a few times. The V and J genes are TRBV29-1 and TRBJ1-4; D is uncertain. The CDR3 runs to 13 residues. Germline loops: CDR1 SQVTM, CDR2 ANQGSEA. Trimming pared 8 bases from V and 0 bases from J, leaving 10 bases between. CDR3 sequence: CSRTGTTNEKLFF. Written as DNA, the CDR3 is TGCAGCAGGACGGGCACAACTAATGAAAAACTGTTTTTT.

This clonotype has more than one count but fewer than ten. The chain joins TRBV12-3 or TRBV12-4 to TRBJ1-5, with D possibly being TRBD1 (5 bases). V was trimmed by 4 bases and J by 7 bases, leaving 17 bases between them. The length of the CDR3 is 15 residues. The CDR3 coding sequence is TGTGCCAGCAGTTCCGTCGGAGGGGTCGGACAGCCCCAGCATTTT. It specifies CASSSVGGVGQPQHF.

At least ten counts were recorded for this clonotype. V gene TRBV20-1 combines with J gene TRBJ1-5; D call uncertain. The V and J ends lost 3 bases and 11 bases respectively, with 17 bases between them. The germline CDR1 and CDR2 sequences are DFQATT and SNEGSKA (reference sequence). This CDR3 region has 13 residues. CDR3 protein: CSASQPVQRSQHF. The CDR3 DNA sequence: TGCAGTGCTAGTCAGCCTGTGCAACGATCCCAGCATTTT.

This clonotype has at least ten counts. The chain uses TRBV7-3 and TRBJ1-5; D uncertain. V was shortened by 5 bases and J by 2 bases, with 13 bases between the two germline ends. This CDR3 has 15 amino acids. Germline V gene data show CDR1 as SGHTA and CDR2 as FQGTGA. This CDR3 is CASSPTADRNQPQHF. The CDR3 region has the DNA TGTGCCAGCAGCCCTACGGCCGATCGCAATCAGCCCCAGCATTTT.